This is a list of T cell receptor beta chains from one sample in a study of blood T cell repertoires in COVID-19. TCRdb keeps only in-frame clones here, not all; method: immunoSEQ multiplex PCR. The sample consists of about 210,000 clones, roughly 80% of them appearing once. The sequenced sample consisted of peripheral blood. Every receptor here comes from a woman in her 40s with active or convalescent COVID-19. Both conserved end residues are trimmed from each CDR3. Fields, in order: V gene, CDR3 length, CDR3 protein.

V: TRBV6-2/TRBV6-3
length: 12
CDR3: ASSYRQPNQPQH

V: TRBV10-2
length: 14
CDR3: ASSEPLTRGSGELF

V: TRBV2
length: 12
CDR3: ARNVDRGPAEAF

V: TRBV7-9
length: 10
CDR3: ASSFSSYEQY

V: TRBV5-4
length: 13
CDR3: ASSFPSGKMDTQY

V: TRBV11-2
length: 11
CDR3: ASSLGIDGELF

V: TRBV12-3/TRBV12-4
length: 11
CDR3: ASSDTSTDTQY

V: TRBV19
length: 11
CDR3: ASSILPGQPQH

V: TRBV5-1
length: 12
CDR3: ASNQGQNTDTQY

V: TRBV5-1
length: 13
CDR3: ASSPDRGEGSGYT